The 29 T cell receptor beta chains in this list originate from one sample, sequenced in a study of cytomegalovirus exposure and HLA in healthy donors. PCR primers comprised 60 Vbeta and 13 Jbeta primers. Only in-frame clones appear in the TCRdb table, and some are missing; sequencing was by immunoSEQ multiplex PCR. The top ten clones hold 1% of a sample with 170,000 or so clones, around 80% of them seen once. Sequences were obtained from PBMCs. These receptors were obtained from a woman aged 50 to 60 in good health and CMV-seropositive.

The chain links TRBV14 to TRBJ1-4; unclear D gene. Trimming pared 4 bases from V and 11 bases from J, leaving 14 bases between. The germline CDR1 and CDR2 sequences are SGHDN and FVKESK. The CDR3 runs to 13 residues. The CDR3 DNA reads TGTGCCAGCAGCCCTGACCGGAGTCCTAAACTGTTTTTT. This sequence encodes CASSPDRSPKLFF.

The V call is TRBV15, the J call TRBJ1-1, with 7 bases aligning to TRBD1. There are 18 residues in the CDR3. V lost 2 bases to trimming and J lost 4 bases; unmatched junction nucleotides: 16. The V gene's germline CDR1 is LNHNV and CDR2 YYDKDF (reference sequence). The CDR3 sequence: CATSRLHPGRQGLTEAFF. CDR3 sequence (DNA): TGTGCCACCAGCAGACTCCATCCCGGGAGACAGGGCCTCACTGAAGCTTTCTTT.

The chain is built from TRBV5-1 and TRBJ2-1; TRBD1 might be the D (6 bases). This CDR3 contains 13 residues. Germline V gene lookup returns CDR1 SGHRS and CDR2 YFSETQ. Between the trimmed V and J ends, which lost 5 bases and 4 bases, there was a span of 10 bases. The chain's CDR3 is CASSSGQYNEQFF. DNA for the CDR3: TGCGCCAGCAGTAGTGGACAGTACAATGAGCAGTTCTTC.

The chain links TRBV19 to TRBJ2-1, with no clear D. The V gene lost 5 bases and the J gene lost 0 bases, with 14 bases spanning the gap. The CDR3 spans 16 residues. Germline V gene lookup returns CDR1 LNHDA and CDR2 SQIVND (reference sequence). Here the CDR3 reads CASSPPRFSSYNEQFF. In DNA, the CDR3 is TGTGCCAGTAGTCCGCCTCGTTTTAGCTCCTACAATGAGCAGTTCTTC.

The chain recombines TRBV29-1 with TRBJ1-3, with TRBD1 identical over 7 bases. Trimming took 0 bases from V and 3 from J; bases not matched to a gene: 8. The CDR3 is made up of 16 amino acids. Germline V gene lookup returns CDR1 SQVTM and CDR2 ANQGSEA. The CDR3 region is CSVEDREGARGNTIYF. In DNA, the CDR3 is TGCAGCGTTGAAGATAGAGAGGGGGCCCGTGGAAACACCATATATTTT.

This clone has only a few counts. The chain is built from TRBV4-3 and TRBJ1-2; the D is unclear. The CDR3 runs 12 residues. Trimming cost V 0 bases and J 8 bases, with 7 bases left between them. Germline loops: CDR1 LGHNA, CDR2 YSLEER. CDR3 sequence (DNA): TGCGCCAGCAGCCAAGATCGCAGGGGCTACACCTTC. Translation gives CASSQDRRGYTF.

The CDR3 sequence is CASNRVTGYTF. CDR3 DNA sequence: TGTGCCAGCAATCGGGTTACTGGCTACACCTTC. This rearrangement joins TRBV7-8 to TRBJ1-2; D is unclear. The CDR3 is 11 residues long. Between the trimmed V and J ends, which lost 7 bases and 7 bases, there was a span of 10 bases. Germline V gene data show CDR1 as SGHVS and CDR2 as FQNEAQ.

This chain links TRBV9 with TRBJ2-7; TRBD2 agrees at 8 bases. Per germline, CDR1 SGDLS and CDR2 YYNGEE. The trim removed 4 bases at V and 2 bases at J, leaving 8 bases unmatched. The CDR3 is 15 residues long. The CDR3 region is CASSTGPGGAYEQYF. The CDR3 DNA sequence: TGTGCCAGCAGCACAGGGCCGGGAGGGGCCTACGAGCAGTACTTC.

The J gene is TRBJ1-1, the V gene TRBV19; tentative D call: TRBD1 (5 bases). This CDR3 is 18 amino acids long. Germline V gives CDR1 LNHDA, CDR2 SQIVND (reference sequence). Trimming removed 3 bases from V and 1 base from J, with 21 bases in between. The CDR3 region is CASSIKSGKPGGNTEAFF. The CDR3 DNA is TGTGCCAGTAGTATTAAATCGGGAAAGCCGGGGGGGAACACTGAAGCTTTCTTT.

This rearrangement joins TRBV20-1 to TRBJ2-7; D is uncertain. Germline-derived CDR1 and CDR2 are DFQATT and SNEGSKA (reference sequence). V gave up 3 bases and J gave up 6 bases, with 9 bases separating them. The CDR3 length is 11 residues. The CDR3 protein is CSASVAGEQYF. In DNA, the CDR3 is TGCAGTGCTAGCGTGGCAGGCGAGCAGTACTTC.

The CDR3 reads CASSEYFPSKLTDTQYF. The CDR3 DNA sequence: TGTGCCAGCAGTGAATATTTTCCTAGCAAGCTCACAGATACGCAGTATTTT. This rearrangement joins TRBV25-1 to TRBJ2-3; tentative D call: TRBD2 (5 bases). Germline V gene lookup returns CDR1 MGHDK and CDR2 SYGVNS. V was clipped by 0 bases and J by 2 bases, with 15 bases between them. The CDR3 runs to 17 residues.

The chain uses TRBV7-2 and TRBJ1-1; D possibly corresponds to TRBD1 (6 bases). The ends were cut back, 6 bases at V and 4 bases at J, with 12 bases in the middle. CDR1 is SGHTA, CDR2 FQGNSA, per germline. This CDR3 is 13 amino acids long. The DNA of the CDR3 is TGTGCCAGCAGATATACAGGGATCACTGAAGCTTTCTTT. Protein sequence: CASRYTGITEAFF.

The chain combines TRBV9 with TRBJ2-5; 11 bases agree with TRBD1. The ends lost 3 bases at V and 2 bases at J; junction bases unmatched: 3. The CDR3 sequence is 15 residues long. Per germline, CDR1 SGDLS and CDR2 YYNGEE. The CDR3 here is CASSGDRGFQETQYF. The CDR3 DNA sequence: TGTGCCAGCAGCGGGGACAGGGGGTTTCAAGAGACCCAGTACTTC.

This chain links TRBV23-1 with TRBJ1-5; tentative D call: TRBD1 (6 bases). TRBV23-1 is marked as an open reading frame, function uncertain. Between the trimmed V and J ends, which lost 2 bases and 7 bases, there was a span of 12 bases. The CDR3 spans 14 residues. The CDR3 loop reads CASSQEGGLQPQHF. The CDR3 DNA reads as TGCGCCAGCAGTCAAGAGGGGGGGCTCCAGCCCCAGCATTTT.

The chain employs TRBV5-4 and TRBJ2-7, with D maybe TRBD2 (6 bases). Trimming removed 1 base from V and 5 bases from J, with 13 bases in between. Germline CDR1 is SGHNT and CDR2 is YYREEE (reference sequence). The CDR3 is made up of 14 amino acids. The CDR3 DNA reads TGTGCCAGCAGCTTGCGGGACTCGGGGGACGAGCAGTACTTC. Protein sequence: CASSLRDSGDEQYF. Full variable domain (outside the CDR3, taken from reference TRBV5-4 and TRBJ2-7): ETGVTQSPTHLIKTRGQQVTLRCSSQSGHNTVSWYQQALGQGPQFIFQYYREEENGRGNFPPRFSGLQFPNYSSELNVNALELDDSALYLCASSLRDSGDEQYFGPGTRLTVT.

This chain uses TRBV6-5 with TRBJ1-1, with D possibly TRBD1 on 6 matching bases. V was clipped by 5 bases and J by 2 bases, with 12 bases between them. Germline V gene lookup returns CDR1 MNHEY and CDR2 SVGAGI. The CDR3 loop spans 14 amino acids. The CDR3 nucleotides read TGTGCCAGCAGTACTCCAGGGGCAAACACTGAAGCTTTCTTT. Translating gives CASSTPGANTEAFF.

V and J are TRBV7-2 and TRBJ2-5, with TRBD2 as a possible D gene (6 bases). The V and J ends lost 6 bases and 5 bases respectively, with 25 bases between them. Germline-derived CDR1 and CDR2 are SGHTA and FQGNSA. The CDR3 consists of 17 residues. As DNA, the CDR3 is TGTGCCAGCAGTTCCCGGCGGGGTAGCGCCCCCCGGGAGACCCAGTACTTC. As protein: CASSSRRGSAPRETQYF.

The chain carries TRBV6-1 and TRBJ2-7, with D tentatively TRBD1 (5 bases). This CDR3 comprises 15 residues. V was shortened by 2 bases and J by 5 bases, with 16 bases between the two germline ends. Per the germline V gene, CDR1 is MNHNS and CDR2 is SASEGT. The CDR3 DNA reads as TGTGCCAGCAGTGAACCAGGGAAGGGGTTGGACGAGCAGTACTTC. Translated, it gives CASSEPGKGLDEQYF.

This clone was detected a few times. The rearrangement uses TRBV15 and TRBJ2-3; 12 nucleotides agree with TRBD2. The CDR3 spans 21 residues. V was clipped by 3 bases and J by 4 bases; unmatched bases: 20. CDR1 LNHNV and CDR2 YYDKDF come from the germline V gene (reference sequence). The CDR3: CATSSALASGRAQSFPDTQYF. The CDR3 DNA is TGTGCCACCAGCAGCGCGTTGGCTAGCGGGAGGGCCCAGTCCTTTCCAGATACGCAGTATTTT.

The V call is TRBV29-1, the J call TRBJ1-1; D is undetermined. The V end lost 4 bases, the J end lost 5 bases, and 5 bases lay between the germline ends. The CDR3 contains 10 residues. Per germline, CDR1 SQVTM and CDR2 ANQGSEA. The CDR3: CSVGETEAFF. CDR3 in DNA: TGCAGCGTTGGCGAGACTGAAGCTTTCTTT. Based on the CDR3 plus reference TRBV29-1 and TRBJ1-1, the full variable domain is SAVISQKPSRDICQRGTSLTIQCQVDSQVTMMFWYRQQPGQSLTLIATANQGSEATYESGFVIDKFPISRPNLTFSTLTVSNMSPEDSSIYLCSVGETEAFFGQGTRLTVV.

The chain is built from TRBV9 and TRBJ2-1; 9 nucleotides match TRBD2. CDR1 is SGDLS and CDR2 is YYNGEE in the germline V gene. This CDR3 region has 14 residues. Trimming removed 3 bases from V and 8 bases from J; junction bases left unmatched: 6. CDR3 sequence reads: CASSAAGGWHEQFF. The CDR3 nucleotides are TGTGCCAGCAGCGCGGCGGGAGGGTGGCATGAGCAGTTCTTC.

The table lists this clone with a count of one. J is TRBJ1-1 and V is TRBV2; possible D gene TRBD1, 5 bases. V lost 1 base to trimming and J lost 4 bases, with 10 bases between them. Looked up from germline, CDR1 is SNHLY and CDR2 is FYNNEI. This CDR3 contains 14 residues. CDR3 sequence reads: CASSEGRGPTEAFF. CDR3 coding DNA: TGTGCCAGCAGTGAAGGGAGGGGCCCCACTGAAGCTTTCTTT.

This clone was seen a single time. The chain employs TRBV6-1 and TRBJ2-7; weak D call: TRBD1 (6 bases). V lost 8 bases, J lost 0 bases, and 14 bases lay in between. The CDR3 consists of 14 residues. Germline values: CDR1 MNHNS, CDR2 SASEGT. The CDR3 protein is CASEAGQSSYEQYF. In DNA form, the CDR3 reads TGTGCCAGCGAGGCCGGACAGAGCTCCTACGAGCAGTACTTC.

This chain joins TRBV2 and TRBJ2-1; the match to TRBD2 covers 10 bases. V trimming: 7 bases; J trimming: 7 bases; junction bases outside the gene matches: 13. The CDR3 is made up of 16 amino acids. In germline, CDR1 is SNHLY, CDR2 FYNNEI. The CDR3 nucleotides read TGTGCCAGCAAGGGGCTAGCGGGAGTAGCCTGGAATGAGCAGTTCTTC. Amino acids: CASKGLAGVAWNEQFF.

V usage is TRBV28 and J usage is TRBJ1-3; 9 bases fit TRBD1. There are 14 residues in the CDR3. The J segment lost 4 bases and the V segment lost 8 bases, leaving 6 bases of the junction unmatched. Per the germline V gene, CDR1 is MDHEN and CDR2 is SYDVKM. The CDR3 DNA is TGTGCCAGCGGTACAGGGGGCGCGGGAAACACCATATATTTT. Its protein product is CASGTGGAGNTIYF.

The rearrangement uses TRBV7-3 and TRBJ2-1, with TRBD2 matching over 7 bases. The CDR3 contains 14 residues. Looked up from germline, CDR1 is SGHTA and CDR2 is FQGTGA. The V segment lost 0 bases and the J segment 9 bases; nucleotides outside the gene matches: 5. The CDR3 DNA reads as TGTGCCAGCAGCTTAACACGGGGGGAAGGTGAGCAGTTCTTC. Protein product: CASSLTRGEGEQFF.

The chain combines TRBV7-2 with TRBJ2-5, with 8 bases lining up with TRBD2. The V gene's germline CDR1 is SGHTA and CDR2 FQGNSA. CDR3 length: 15 residues. The trim removed 5 bases at V and 4 bases at J, leaving 9 bases unmatched. The CDR3 reads CASSPPPTSVETQYF. In nucleotides, the CDR3 is TGTGCCAGCAGCCCCCCACCGACTAGCGTAGAGACCCAGTACTTC.

This chain connects TRBV2 to TRBJ2-7; 10 bases fit TRBD1. The CDR3 is 13 residues long. Germline V gives CDR1 SNHLY, CDR2 FYNNEI. With 10 bases clipped from V and 6 bases from J, the junction kept 9 bases outside the gene matches. The CDR3, as DNA: TGTGCCACCGGCGGGACAGGGGCGTTCGAGCAGTACTTC. Its protein is CATGGTGAFEQYF.

This chain connects TRBV9 to TRBJ1-1, with 8 bases aligning to TRBD1. Germline CDR1 and CDR2: SGDLS and YYNGEE. V gave up 0 bases and J gave up 8 bases; unmatched junction bases: 9. The CDR3 contains 15 residues. CDR3 sequence: CASSVVQIRQGEAFF. The CDR3 region has the DNA TGTGCCAGCAGCGTAGTTCAAATTCGACAGGGGGAAGCTTTCTTT.